The TCR beta chain under discussion was sequenced for a study of OX40 agonist ivuxolimab in advanced cancers. As for the study more broadly: Ivuxolimab, which targeted the costimulatory receptor OX40 (CD134), was an agonistic, fully human IgG2 monoclonal antibody. In the dose-escalation cohort, roughly 80% of patients were male, and the mean age was approximately 64 years, with a range of about 23 to 85. Intravenous ivuxolimab was administered to patients every 2 weeks at six dose levels: 0.01, 0.1, 0.3, 1.5, 3 and 10 mg/kg. Partial responses occurred in three dose-escalation patients: two with cutaneous melanoma and one with hepatocellular carcinoma. The paper covers the monotherapy dose-escalation part of the phase I ivuxolimab trial, which included N ≈ 57 patients. Of the 50 or so patients in dose escalation, 19 had hepatocellular carcinoma, some 15 had melanoma, 9 had renal cell carcinoma and 9 had head and neck cancer. Prior anti-PD-1, anti-PD-L1 or anti-CTLA-4 therapy was permitted, and approximately 40% of dose-escalation patients had received checkpoint inhibitors. The purpose of peripheral TCRbeta sequencing was to test whether ivuxolimab changed TCR sequence diversity and led to clonal T-cell expansion.

Comment on this clone: Its recognized antigen is unknown. No much larger clonotype is one base removed from it; base qualities were not supplied.

Genomic DNA was extracted from sorted cells for sequencing of the TCRbeta CDR3 region. TCRbeta CDR3 regions were sequenced using the immunoSEQ Assay. TCRdb took over this immuneACCESS table, retaining in-frame rearrangements with V and J assigned. Such tables are incomplete; in checked studies, under half of the missing clones stem from an unresolved V gene, and the remainder is unexplained. This sample gives roughly 76,000 clones in total; 86% of them show up just once. Jointly, the top ten make up about 8% of the sample. The study at large found these results: Clonal expansion of both CD4+ and CD8+ blood T cells was observed from baseline to week 6 at doses 0.1 to 3.0 mg/kg. Partial responders in the 0.1-3.0 mg/kg groups had among the lowest normalized peripheral clonal expansion, especially among CD8+ T cells. Antigen specificity was not determined for the clonally expanded peripheral T cells. On average, CD8+ T cells showed more expanded clones than CD4+ T cells after ivuxolimab. Low levels of normalized T-cell clonal expansion were also seen in some nonresponding patients.

Patients with autoimmune disease history or receiving systemic immunosuppression were excluded from the trial. Peripheral blood for TCR sequencing was drawn from every dose cohort at baseline, at cycle 4 day 1 and at cycle 7 day 1. Samples were obtained from an open-label, multicenter, first-in-human phase I dose-escalation trial of ivuxolimab. The trial enrolled adults with locally advanced or metastatic head and neck squamous cell, hepatocellular, melanoma or renal cell carcinoma. Before TCR sequencing, CD4+ T cells and CD8+ T cells were sorted from peripheral blood as separate populations. This specimen consisted of CD4+ or CD8+ T cells sorted from blood, obtained in a trial of the OX40 agonist ivuxolimab. The TCR originated in an adult with an advanced solid tumor such as melanoma, head and neck, liver or kidney cancer.

The bases read TGTGCCAGCAGCTTAGGAGAACGACAGCCCCAGCATTTT. The encoded protein is CASSLGERQPQHF. Recombination connected TRBV7-8 to TRBJ1-5; no D segment can be confidently identified. V and J lose 1 base and 7 bases, and a span of 8 bases separates them. From a lookup of the germline V gene, CDR1 and CDR2 are SGHVS and FQNEAQ. Its CDR3 holds 13 amino acids, cysteine through phenylalanine. Only the CDR3 DNA is retained, 39 bases long and in frame from the first base.